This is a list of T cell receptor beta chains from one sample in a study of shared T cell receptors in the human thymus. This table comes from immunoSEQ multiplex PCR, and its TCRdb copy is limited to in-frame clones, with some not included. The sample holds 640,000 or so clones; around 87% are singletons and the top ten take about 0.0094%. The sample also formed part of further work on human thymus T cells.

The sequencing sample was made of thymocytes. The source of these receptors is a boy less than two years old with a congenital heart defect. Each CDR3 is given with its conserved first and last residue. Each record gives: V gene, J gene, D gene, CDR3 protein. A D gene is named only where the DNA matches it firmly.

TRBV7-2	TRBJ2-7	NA	CASSSLAASESYEQYF
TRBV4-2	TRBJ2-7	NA	CASSQENRQYEQYF
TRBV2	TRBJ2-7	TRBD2	CASIPAGLSYEQYF
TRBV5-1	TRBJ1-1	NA	CASSLGGEPWWNTEAFF
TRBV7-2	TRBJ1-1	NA	CASRGSQNPYNTEAFF
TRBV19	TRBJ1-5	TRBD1	CASSHGQGRSDSNQPQHF
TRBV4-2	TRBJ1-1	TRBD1	CASSLQGEGTEAFF
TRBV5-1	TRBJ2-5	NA	CASSFSGQETQYF
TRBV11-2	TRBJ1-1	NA	CASSKQAPNTEAFF
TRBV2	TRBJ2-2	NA	CASSEAPQRSTGELFF
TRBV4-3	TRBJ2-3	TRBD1	CASSQRDSNTDTQYF
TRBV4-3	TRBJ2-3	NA	CASSQLGSGATDTQYF
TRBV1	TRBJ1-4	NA	CTSSQMSTNEKLFF
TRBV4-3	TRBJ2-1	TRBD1	CASSHGQGLYNEQFF
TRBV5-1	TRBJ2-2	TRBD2	CASSSSGRAGGELFF
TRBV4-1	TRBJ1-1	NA	CASSQVLGAGEAFF
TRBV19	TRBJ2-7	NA	CASSPGPGGPYEQYF
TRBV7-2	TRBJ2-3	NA	CASSLEGDEDTQYF
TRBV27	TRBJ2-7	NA	CASSSSERKNYEQYF
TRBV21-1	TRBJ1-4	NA	CASLGGAANEKLFF
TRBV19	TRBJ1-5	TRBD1	CASKAQGADSNQPQHF
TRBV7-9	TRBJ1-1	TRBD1	CASSSPGQGSGTEAFF
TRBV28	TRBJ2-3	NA	CASSHRQMGGYDTQYF
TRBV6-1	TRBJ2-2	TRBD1	CASSDVGQGRFPNTGELFF
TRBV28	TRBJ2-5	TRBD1	CASSLAPGTDQETQYF
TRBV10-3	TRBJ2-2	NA	CAISSIGNTGELFF
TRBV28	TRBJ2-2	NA	CASYTGGGGTGELFF
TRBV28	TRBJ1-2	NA	CASSPKTGLYGYTF
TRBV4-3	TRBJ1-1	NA	CASSLDGWRLNTEAFF
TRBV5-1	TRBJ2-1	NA	CASGGDGDEQFF
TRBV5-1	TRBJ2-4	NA	CASSLRVGRLAKNIQYF
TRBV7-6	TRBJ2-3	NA	CASSFCQDTDTQYF
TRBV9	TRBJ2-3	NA	CASSSRTRASTDTQYF
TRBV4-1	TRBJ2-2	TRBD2	CASSQDPLAGGPSTGELFF
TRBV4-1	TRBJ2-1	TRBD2	CASSGGTSGPPFDEQFF
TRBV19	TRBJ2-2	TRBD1	CATHEGQGITGELFF
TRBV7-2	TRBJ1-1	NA	CASSLVANTEAFF
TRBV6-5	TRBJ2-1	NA	CASRISRAEFF
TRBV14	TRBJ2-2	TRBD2	CASSQEKTSGGPGELFF
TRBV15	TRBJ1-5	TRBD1	CATSSRPGQGAVGNQPQHF
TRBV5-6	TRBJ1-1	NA	CASSLVIGSTEAFF
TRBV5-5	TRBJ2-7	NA	CASSRQCLKDEQYF
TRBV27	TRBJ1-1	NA	CASGRLQGSRAFF
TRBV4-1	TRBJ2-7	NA	CASSHNRDSYEQYF
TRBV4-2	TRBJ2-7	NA	CASSQGYLSDEQYF
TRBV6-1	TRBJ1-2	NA	CASSEKDIGGIGRDGYTF
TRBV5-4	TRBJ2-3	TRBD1	CASSRTGRADTQYF
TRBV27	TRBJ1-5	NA	CASSSRGGQPQHF
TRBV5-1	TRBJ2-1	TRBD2	CASSLALLAGAEGYNEQFF
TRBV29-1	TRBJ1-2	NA	CSVFTVNYGYTF
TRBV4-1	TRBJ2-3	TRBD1	CASSQEPPTGVSTDTQYF
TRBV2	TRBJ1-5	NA	CASSEDARGFIGNQPQHF
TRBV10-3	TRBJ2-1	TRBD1	CAISVIRGSSYNEQFF
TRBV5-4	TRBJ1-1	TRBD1	CASRRRQGRDTEAFF
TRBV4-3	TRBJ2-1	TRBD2	CASSPGRGSPTLSSYNEQFF